A selection of T cell receptor beta chains follows, all from one sample in a study of technical replicates of blood from several donors. Sequenced by immunoSEQ multiplex PCR; TCRdb stores in-frame clones only, minus some. In the table there are 76,000 or so clones, roughly 90% of which are singletons. The source material was T cells isolated from PBMCs. The receptors come from a human donor in good health. The conserved cysteine and the conserved F or W are not part of the CDR3 here. Each record gives: D gene, V gene, J gene, CDR3 protein. D genes are given only for firm matches.

d_call: .
v_call: TRBV28
j_call: TRBJ2-2
cdr3_aa: ASSLSAGELF

d_call: TRBD2
v_call: TRBV5-6
j_call: TRBJ2-5
cdr3_aa: ASSFSGRKETQY

d_call: .
v_call: TRBV30
j_call: TRBJ1-2
cdr3_aa: AWRKGFVSVNYGYT

d_call: .
v_call: TRBV28
j_call: TRBJ1-2
cdr3_aa: ASTPRYYGYT

d_call: .
v_call: TRBV5-4
j_call: TRBJ2-1
cdr3_aa: ASSLVQGGDEQF

d_call: .
v_call: TRBV28
j_call: TRBJ2-2
cdr3_aa: ASSVDIPGELF

d_call: .
v_call: TRBV6-5
j_call: TRBJ1-4
cdr3_aa: ASSSQRAREKLF

d_call: .
v_call: TRBV27
j_call: TRBJ1-1
cdr3_aa: ASSSVPGTEAF

d_call: .
v_call: TRBV6-5
j_call: TRBJ2-3
cdr3_aa: ASSYMGGRDTQY

d_call: TRBD1
v_call: TRBV15
j_call: TRBJ2-7
cdr3_aa: ATSSNRDRGNEQY

d_call: .
v_call: TRBV6-5
j_call: TRBJ2-1
cdr3_aa: ASSPAGAEQF

d_call: .
v_call: TRBV7-2
j_call: TRBJ2-7
cdr3_aa: ASSFSGRGGGYEQY

d_call: .
v_call: TRBV28
j_call: TRBJ1-2
cdr3_aa: ASSIQSPNYGYT

d_call: TRBD1
v_call: TRBV11-2
j_call: TRBJ2-7
cdr3_aa: ASSQSGTGGYEQY

d_call: TRBD1
v_call: TRBV15
j_call: TRBJ1-1
cdr3_aa: ATSRRGQGWLNTEAF

d_call: TRBD1
v_call: TRBV25-1
j_call: TRBJ1-6
cdr3_aa: ATRPGQVNSPLH

d_call: TRBD1
v_call: TRBV15
j_call: TRBJ1-1
cdr3_aa: ATSRSTGTVNTEAF